This T cell receptor beta chain was identified during a study of T cells in lung cancer brain metastases. The overall study: Primary and brain metastasis specimens were taken a median roughly 330 days apart.

Sequenced by immunoSEQ multiplex PCR; TCRdb stores in-frame clones only, minus some. Here the sample spans about 670 clones, around 92% being singletons. Patients had either synchronous oligometastatic disease or delayed solitary brain metastasis recurrence. To note about this clone: Its antigen is undetermined.

General study findings and limits: Unique productive clones were significantly fewer in brain metastases: median roughly 1,400 versus 4,700. Most clones were lesion-specific, with limited overlap between paired lesions (mean Morisita index roughly 0.25).

Per the germline V gene, CDR1 is MDHEN and CDR2 is SYDVKM. V dropped 6 bases and J dropped 4 bases, with 21 bases sitting between them. The CDR3 has 16 amino acids. The sample consisted of tumor tissue from a brain metastasis. The V call is TRBV28, the J call TRBJ1-2; D is possibly TRBD1 (5 bases). The receptor was derived from a man aged 60 to 69 with non-small cell lung cancer that had spread to the brain. Written as DNA, the CDR3 is TGTGCCAGCAGCCTTAACGGGGCCTTGGGACTCTATGGCTACACCTTC. This codes for CASSLNGALGLYGYTF.